These 4 T cell receptor beta chains came from one sample sequenced in a study of blood T cells in healthy people across ages. Sample-barcoded 5' priming and a J-beta primer mix drove a second PCR of about 7 to 11 cycles. TCRdb reprocessed the 5' RACE reads with MiXCR, giving one entry per CDR3 protein. The sample carries more than 500,000 distinct CDR3 sequences, 27% recorded once. These data are also associated with another study on T cells of mothers and their children.

The specimen sequenced was blood. The receptors shown here come from a boy aged 2-9 years in good health.

The chain has TRBV6-5 and TRBJ2-7, with TRBD1 as a possible D gene (5 bases). The CDR3 spans 13 residues. Germline V gene lookup returns CDR1 MNHEY and CDR2 SVGAGI. Trimming left V 4 bases short and J 2 bases short, with 9 bases between. The DNA for the CDR3 is TGTGCCAGCAGTTTTCAGGGTACCTACGAGCAGTACTTC. Amino acids: CASSFQGTYEQYF.

The rearrangement joins TRBV21-1 to TRBJ2-5; TRBD2, as called in the table, went unchecked against the DNA. The end of the DNA is better explained by TRBJ2-1, so the J call may be wrong. TRBV21-1 represents a pseudogene. This CDR3 is built from 15 residues. The CDR3 loop is CASSKMASGNNEQFF. Here the CDR3 DNA reads TGTGCCAGCAGCAAAATGGCGAGCGGGAACAATGAGCAGTTCTTC.

The sample holds a few counts of this clonotype. The chain uses TRBV3-1 and TRBJ1-1; 8 bases are shared with TRBD1. This CDR3 has 14 residues. From germline, CDR1 is LGHDT and CDR2 YNNKEL (reference sequence). The J segment lost 7 bases and the V segment lost 3 bases, leaving 7 bases of the junction unmatched. Here the CDR3 DNA reads TGTGCCAGCAGCCAGTCGACAGGGGTTGGTGAAGCTTTCTTT. It translates to CASSQSTGVGEAFF.

This chain joins TRBV4-1 and TRBJ2-5; no reliable D call. The CDR3 consists of 13 residues. CDR1 MGHRA and CDR2 YSYEKL come from the germline V gene. Trimming removed 1 base from V and 5 bases from J, with 8 bases in between. The CDR3 DNA reads as TGCGCCAGCAGCCAAGTGGAGCGTGAGACCCAGTACTTC. This codes for CASSQVERETQYF.